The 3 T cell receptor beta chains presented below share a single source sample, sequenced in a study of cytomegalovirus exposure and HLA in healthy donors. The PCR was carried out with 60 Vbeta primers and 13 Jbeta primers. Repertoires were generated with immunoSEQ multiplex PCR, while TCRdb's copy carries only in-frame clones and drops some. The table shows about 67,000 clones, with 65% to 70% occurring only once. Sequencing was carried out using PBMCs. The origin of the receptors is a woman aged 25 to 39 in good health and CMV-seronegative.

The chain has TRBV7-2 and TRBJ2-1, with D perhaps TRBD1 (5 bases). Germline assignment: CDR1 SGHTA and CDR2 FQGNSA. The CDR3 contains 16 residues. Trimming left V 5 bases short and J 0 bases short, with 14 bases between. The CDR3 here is CASSRNEDISYNEQFF. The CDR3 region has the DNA TGTGCCAGCAGCCGTAACGAGGACATCTCCTACAATGAGCAGTTCTTC.

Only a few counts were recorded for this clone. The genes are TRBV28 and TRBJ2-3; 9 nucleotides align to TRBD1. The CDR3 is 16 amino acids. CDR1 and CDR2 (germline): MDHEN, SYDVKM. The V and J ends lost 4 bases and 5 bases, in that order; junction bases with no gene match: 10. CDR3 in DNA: TGTGCCAGCAGTTCCTTCACGGGACAGGGTATAGATACGCAGTATTTT. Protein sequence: CASSSFTGQGIDTQYF.

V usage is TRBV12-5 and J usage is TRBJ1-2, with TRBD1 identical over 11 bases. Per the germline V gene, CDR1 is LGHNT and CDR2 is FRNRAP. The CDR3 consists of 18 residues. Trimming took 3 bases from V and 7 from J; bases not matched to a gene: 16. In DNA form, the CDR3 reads TGTGCTAGTGGTTTTCGGACAGGGGGCGCCGACTCCGCTCCTGGCTACACCTTC. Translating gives CASGFRTGGADSAPGYTF.